This TCR beta chain is drawn from a study of blood T cell repertoires in COVID-19. Study at large: Spain, Italy and the United States supplied samples that represented acute and convalescent COVID-19. PBMCs, B-cell-depleted T cells, or T cells provided the cDNA or gDNA that made up the material.

Produced via immunoSEQ multiplex PCR; TCRdb's table is partial and in-frame only. The data show nearly 200,000 clones, about four fifths seen once. The CDR3 consists of 13 residues. With 5 bases removed from V and 6 bases from J, the gap between germline ends came to 13 bases. The germline gives CDR1 SGHNT, CDR2 YENEEA. Categorization into cohorts depended on clinical history that participants reported. The source material was PBMCs or T cells enriched from blood (not recorded which). The source of this sequence is a man between 35 and 55 years old who had recovered from COVID-19. V usage is TRBV11-3 and J usage is TRBJ1-1; D is uncertain. The CDR3 nucleotides are TGTGCCAGCAGCCTCTCGGGGTTTGCTGAAGCTTTCTTT. It encodes CASSLSGFAEAFF.